The source of this T cell receptor beta chain is a study of T cell responses to AZD1222 COVID-19 vaccine. Study in general: Some second doses came at about 4 weeks and others at about 12 weeks; these were pooled.

Produced via immunoSEQ multiplex PCR; TCRdb's table is partial and in-frame only. The sample consists of around 180,000 clones, around 87% of them appearing once. With respect to this clone: Its antigen remains unknown.

The ends lost 5 bases at V and 14 bases at J; junction bases unmatched: 9. The CDR3 is 12 amino acids. Points from the study as a whole: Baseline seropositivity characterized only a handful of AZD1222 recipients. Females outnumbered males among donors, who were mostly white British; clonal diversity was possibly underestimated.

Sequenced material: peripheral blood, taken on day 0 of AZD1222 vaccination. This chain uses TRBV12-3 or TRBV12-4 with TRBJ2-3; 8 bases match TRBD1. The TCR comes from an adult in good health. The CDR3 DNA reads TGTGCCAGCAGTACCGGGACAGGTCCGTCGTATTTT. As protein: CASSTGTGPSYF.